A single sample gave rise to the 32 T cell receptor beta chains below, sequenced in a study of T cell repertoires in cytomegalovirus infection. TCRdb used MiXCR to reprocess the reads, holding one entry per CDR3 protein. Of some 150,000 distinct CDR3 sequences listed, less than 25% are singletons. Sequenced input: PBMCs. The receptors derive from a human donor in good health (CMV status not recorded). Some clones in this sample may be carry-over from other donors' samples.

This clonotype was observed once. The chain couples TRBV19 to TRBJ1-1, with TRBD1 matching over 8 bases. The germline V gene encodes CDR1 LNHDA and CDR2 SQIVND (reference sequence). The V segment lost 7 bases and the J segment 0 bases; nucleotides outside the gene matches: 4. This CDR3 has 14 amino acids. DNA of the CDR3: TGTGCCAGTAACCCGACAGGGGTGAACACTGAAGCTTTCTTT. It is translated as CASNPTGVNTEAFF.

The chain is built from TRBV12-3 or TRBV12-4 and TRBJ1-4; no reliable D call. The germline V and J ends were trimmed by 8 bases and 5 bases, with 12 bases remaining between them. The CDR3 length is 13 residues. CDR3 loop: CASAAYLNEKLFF. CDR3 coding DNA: TGTGCCAGCGCCGCCTACTTAAATGAAAAACTGTTTTTT.

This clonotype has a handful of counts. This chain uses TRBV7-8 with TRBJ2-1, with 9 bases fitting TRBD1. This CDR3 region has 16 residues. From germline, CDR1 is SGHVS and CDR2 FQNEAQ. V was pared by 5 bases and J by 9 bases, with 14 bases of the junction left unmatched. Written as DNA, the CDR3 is TGTGCCAGCAGCCAAAATCCGGGACAGGGAAGGAGTGAGCAGTTCTTC. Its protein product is CASSQNPGQGRSEQFF.

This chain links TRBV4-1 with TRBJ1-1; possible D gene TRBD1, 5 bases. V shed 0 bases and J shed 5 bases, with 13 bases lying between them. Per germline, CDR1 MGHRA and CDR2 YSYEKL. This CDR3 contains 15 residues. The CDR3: CASSQEVQRGTEAFF. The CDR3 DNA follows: TGCGCCAGCAGCCAAGAGGTCCAGCGGGGGACTGAAGCTTTCTTT.

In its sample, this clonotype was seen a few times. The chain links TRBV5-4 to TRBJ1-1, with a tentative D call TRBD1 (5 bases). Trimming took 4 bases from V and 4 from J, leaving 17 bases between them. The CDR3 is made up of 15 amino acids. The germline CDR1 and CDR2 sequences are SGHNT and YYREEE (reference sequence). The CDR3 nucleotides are TGTGCCAGCAGCACCCCGGGACCTGGGCCCACTGAAGCTTTCTTT. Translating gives CASSTPGPGPTEAFF.

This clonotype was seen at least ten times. CDR3: CASSLVNGRTDEQYF. The CDR3 DNA is TGTGCCAGCAGCTTAGTAAACGGGAGAACTGACGAGCAGTACTTC. V gene TRBV7-2 combines with J gene TRBJ2-7, with D possibly TRBD2 on 6 matching bases. This CDR3 has 15 amino acids. V was shortened by 1 base and J by 5 bases, with 15 bases between the two germline ends. Germline V gene data show CDR1 as SGHTA and CDR2 as FQGNSA.

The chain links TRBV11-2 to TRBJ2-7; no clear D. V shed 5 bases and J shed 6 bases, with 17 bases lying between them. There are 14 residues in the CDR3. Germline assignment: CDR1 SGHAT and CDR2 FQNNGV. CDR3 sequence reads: CASSANMFPCEQYF. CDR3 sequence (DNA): TGTGCCAGCAGCGCTAACATGTTCCCCTGCGAGCAGTACTTC.

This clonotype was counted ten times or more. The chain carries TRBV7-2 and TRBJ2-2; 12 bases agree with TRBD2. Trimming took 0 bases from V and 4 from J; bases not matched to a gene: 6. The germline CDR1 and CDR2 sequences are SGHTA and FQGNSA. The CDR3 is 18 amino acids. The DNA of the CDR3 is TGTGCCAGCAGCTTAGCATTTAGGACTAGCGGGGCCACCGGGGAGCTGTTTTTT. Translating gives CASSLAFRTSGATGELFF.

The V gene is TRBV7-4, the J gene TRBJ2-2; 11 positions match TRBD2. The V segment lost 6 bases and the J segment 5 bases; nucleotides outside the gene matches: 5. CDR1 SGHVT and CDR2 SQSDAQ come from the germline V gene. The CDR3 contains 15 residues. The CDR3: CASSSGTSGTGELFF. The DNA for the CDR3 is TGTGCCAGCAGTTCCGGGACTAGCGGTACCGGGGAGCTGTTTTTT.

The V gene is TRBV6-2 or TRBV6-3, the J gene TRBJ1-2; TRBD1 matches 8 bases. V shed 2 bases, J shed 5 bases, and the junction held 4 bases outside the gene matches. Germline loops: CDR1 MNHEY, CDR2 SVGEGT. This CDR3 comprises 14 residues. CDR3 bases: TGTGCCAGCAGTTACGCGGACAGGGTGTATGGCTACACCTTC. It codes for CASSYADRVYGYTF.

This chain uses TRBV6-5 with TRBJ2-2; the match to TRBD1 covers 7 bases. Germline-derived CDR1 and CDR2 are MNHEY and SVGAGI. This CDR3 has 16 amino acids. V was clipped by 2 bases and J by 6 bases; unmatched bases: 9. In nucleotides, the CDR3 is TGTGCCAGCAGTTACCCTAACAGGGGTAGTGCCGGGGAGCTGTTTTTT. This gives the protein CASSYPNRGSAGELFF.

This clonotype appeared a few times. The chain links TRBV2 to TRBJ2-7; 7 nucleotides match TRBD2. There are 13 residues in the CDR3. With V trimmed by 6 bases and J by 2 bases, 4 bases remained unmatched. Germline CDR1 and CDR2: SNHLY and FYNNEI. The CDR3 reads CASRGLVAYEQYF. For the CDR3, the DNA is TGTGCCAGCAGAGGACTAGTTGCCTACGAGCAGTACTTC.

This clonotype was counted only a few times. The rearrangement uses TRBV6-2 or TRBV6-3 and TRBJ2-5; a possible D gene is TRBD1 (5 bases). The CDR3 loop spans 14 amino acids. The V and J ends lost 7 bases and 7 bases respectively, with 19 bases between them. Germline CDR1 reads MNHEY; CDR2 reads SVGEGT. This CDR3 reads CASNTGAKTGTQYF. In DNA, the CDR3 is TGTGCCAGCAATACTGGGGCGAAGACGGGGACCCAGTACTTC.

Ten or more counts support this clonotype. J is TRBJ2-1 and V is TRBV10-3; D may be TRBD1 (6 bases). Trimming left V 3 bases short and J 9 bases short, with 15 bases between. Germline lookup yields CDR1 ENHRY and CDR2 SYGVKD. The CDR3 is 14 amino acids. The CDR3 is CAISEIQGGPEQFF. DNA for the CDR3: TGTGCCATCAGTGAAATACAGGGCGGCCCTGAGCAGTTCTTC.

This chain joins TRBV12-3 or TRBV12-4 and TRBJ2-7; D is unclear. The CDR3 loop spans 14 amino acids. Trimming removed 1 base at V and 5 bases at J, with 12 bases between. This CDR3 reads CASSLGSGRDEQYF. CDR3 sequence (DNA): TGTGCCAGCAGTTTAGGTTCAGGTAGGGACGAGCAGTACTTC.

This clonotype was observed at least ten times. The CDR3 is CASSQTGGAGYTF. Written as DNA, the CDR3 is TGTGCCAGCAGCCAAACAGGGGGCGCTGGCTACACCTTC. The chain has TRBV12-3 or TRBV12-4 and TRBJ1-2; TRBD1 matches 9 bases. V shed 6 bases, J shed 7 bases, and the junction held 6 bases outside the gene matches. The length of the CDR3 is 13 residues.

The CDR3 DNA sequence: TGTGCCACCAAAACAGGGCACGCCTACGAGCAGTACTTC. It yields the protein CATKTGHAYEQYF. The V and J genes are TRBV6-2 or TRBV6-3 and TRBJ2-7, with a weak D call TRBD1 (6 bases). The CDR3 loop spans 13 amino acids. V was pared by 10 bases and J by 2 bases, with 15 bases between. CDR1 and CDR2 (germline): MNHEY, SVGEGT.

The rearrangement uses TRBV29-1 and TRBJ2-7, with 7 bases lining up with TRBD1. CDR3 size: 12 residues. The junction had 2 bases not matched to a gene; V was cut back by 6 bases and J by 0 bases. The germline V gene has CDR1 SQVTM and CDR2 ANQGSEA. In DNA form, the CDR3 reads TGCAGCGTACAGGGGAGCTCCTACGAGCAGTACTTC. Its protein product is CSVQGSSYEQYF.

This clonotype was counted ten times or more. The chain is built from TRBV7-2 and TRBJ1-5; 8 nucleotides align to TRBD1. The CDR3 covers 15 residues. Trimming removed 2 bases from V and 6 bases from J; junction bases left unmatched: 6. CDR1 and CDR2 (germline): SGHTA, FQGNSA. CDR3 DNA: TGTGCCAGCAGCTTAAGGACAGGGAGCGCTCAGCCCCAGCATTTT. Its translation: CASSLRTGSAQPQHF.

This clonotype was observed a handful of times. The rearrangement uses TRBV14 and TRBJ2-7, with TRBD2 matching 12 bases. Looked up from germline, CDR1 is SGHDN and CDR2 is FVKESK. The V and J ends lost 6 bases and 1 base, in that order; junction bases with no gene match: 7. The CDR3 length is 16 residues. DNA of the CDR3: TGTGCCAGCAGTCCTAGACTAGCGGGGGATTCCTACGAGCAGTACTTC. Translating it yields CASSPRLAGDSYEQYF.

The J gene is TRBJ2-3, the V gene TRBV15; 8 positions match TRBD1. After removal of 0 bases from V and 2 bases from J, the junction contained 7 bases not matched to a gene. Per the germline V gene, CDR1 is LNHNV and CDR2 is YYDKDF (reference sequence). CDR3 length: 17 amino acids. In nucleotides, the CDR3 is TGTGCCACCAGCAGAGATACCGGGACAGGCACCACAGATACGCAGTATTTT. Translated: CATSRDTGTGTTDTQYF.

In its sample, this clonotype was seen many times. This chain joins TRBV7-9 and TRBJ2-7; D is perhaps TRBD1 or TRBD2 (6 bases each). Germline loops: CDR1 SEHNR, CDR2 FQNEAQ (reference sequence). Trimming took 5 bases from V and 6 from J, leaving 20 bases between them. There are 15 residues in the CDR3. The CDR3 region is CASSLNGGVFGEQYF. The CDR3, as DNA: TGTGCCAGCAGCCTAAACGGGGGCGTCTTTGGCGAGCAGTACTTC.

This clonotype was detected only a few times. The CDR3 DNA reads TGTGCCAGCAGCTTAGTACCAGGGGGCGGGGAAAAACTGTTTTTT. It yields the protein CASSLVPGGGEKLFF. The chain has TRBV11-2 and TRBJ1-4, with TRBD1 matching 8 bases. CDR1 is SGHAT and CDR2 is FQNNGV in the germline V gene. Trimming removed 1 base from V and 8 bases from J; junction bases left unmatched: 6. The CDR3 extends over 15 amino acids.

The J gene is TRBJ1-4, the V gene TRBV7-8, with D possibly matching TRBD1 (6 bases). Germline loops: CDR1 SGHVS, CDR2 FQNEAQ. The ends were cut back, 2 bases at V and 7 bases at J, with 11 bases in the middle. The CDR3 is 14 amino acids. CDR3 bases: TGTGCCAGCAGCTTAAGGGGGTTGAGTGAAAAACTGTTTTTT. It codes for CASSLRGLSEKLFF.

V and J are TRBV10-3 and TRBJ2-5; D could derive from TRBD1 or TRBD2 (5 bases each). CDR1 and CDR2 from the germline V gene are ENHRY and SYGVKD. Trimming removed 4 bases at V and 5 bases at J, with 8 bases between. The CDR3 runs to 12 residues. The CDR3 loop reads CAISGGGETQYF. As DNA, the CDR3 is TGTGCCATCAGTGGGGGCGGGGAGACCCAGTACTTC.

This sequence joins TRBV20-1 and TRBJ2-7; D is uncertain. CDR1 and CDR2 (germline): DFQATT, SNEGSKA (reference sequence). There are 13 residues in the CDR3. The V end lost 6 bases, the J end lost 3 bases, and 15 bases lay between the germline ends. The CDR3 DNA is TGCAGTGCACAGACGCCGGCGAACTACGAGCAGTACTTC. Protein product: CSAQTPANYEQYF.

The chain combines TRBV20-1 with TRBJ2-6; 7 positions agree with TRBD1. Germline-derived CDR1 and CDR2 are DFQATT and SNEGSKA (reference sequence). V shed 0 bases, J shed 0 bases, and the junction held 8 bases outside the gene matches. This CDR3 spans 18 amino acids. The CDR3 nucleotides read TGCAGTGCTAGAGAGTTCGAGACAGGGAACTCTGGGGCCAACGTCCTGACTTTC. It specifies CSAREFETGNSGANVLTF.

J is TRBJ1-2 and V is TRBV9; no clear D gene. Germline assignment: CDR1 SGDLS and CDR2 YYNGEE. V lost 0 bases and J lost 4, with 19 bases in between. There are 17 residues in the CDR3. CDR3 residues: CASSVDPRGASVYGYTF. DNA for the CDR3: TGTGCCAGCAGCGTAGACCCCCGGGGAGCTAGTGTCTATGGCTACACCTTC. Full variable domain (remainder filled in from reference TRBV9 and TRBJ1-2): DSGVTQTPKHLITATGQRVTLRCSPRSGDLSVYWYQQSLDQGLQFLIQYYNGEERAKGNILERFSAQQFPDLHSELNLSSLELGDSALYFCASSVDPRGASVYGYTFGSGTRLTVV.

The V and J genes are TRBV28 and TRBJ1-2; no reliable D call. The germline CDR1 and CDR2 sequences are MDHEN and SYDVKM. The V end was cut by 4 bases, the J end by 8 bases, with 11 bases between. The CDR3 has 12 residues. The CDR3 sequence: CASSWVPRGYTF. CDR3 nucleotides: TGTGCCAGCAGTTGGGTCCCCCGGGGCTACACCTTC.

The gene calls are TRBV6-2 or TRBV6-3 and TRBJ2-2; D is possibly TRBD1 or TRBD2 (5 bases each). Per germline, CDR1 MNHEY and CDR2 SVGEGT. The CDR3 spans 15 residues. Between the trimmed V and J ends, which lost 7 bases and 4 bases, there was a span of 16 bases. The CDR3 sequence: CASKDWGVSTGELFF. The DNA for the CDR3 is TGTGCCAGCAAGGACTGGGGCGTAAGCACCGGGGAGCTGTTTTTT.

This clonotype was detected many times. For the CDR3, the DNA is TGTGCCAGCAGCCGGACTAGCTTTACCTACGAGCAGTACTTC. Residues: CASSRTSFTYEQYF. This sequence joins TRBV7-2 and TRBJ2-7; 8 nucleotides agree with TRBD2. The germline CDR1 and CDR2 sequences are SGHTA and FQGNSA. The CDR3 loop spans 14 amino acids. With 5 bases clipped from V and 2 bases from J, the junction kept 5 bases outside the gene matches.

The CDR3 DNA follows: TGTGCCAGCAGCTTGGGGATCGGCACTGAAGCTTTCTTT. This encodes CASSLGIGTEAFF. The V gene is TRBV5-4, the J gene TRBJ1-1; D is undetermined. This CDR3 has 13 residues. V was clipped by 0 bases and J by 4 bases, with 7 bases between them. CDR1 is SGHNT and CDR2 is YYREEE in the germline V gene (reference sequence). The full variable domain, its missing parts supplied by reference TRBV5-4 and TRBJ1-1, is ETGVTQSPTHLIKTRGQQVTLRCSSQSGHNTVSWYQQALGQGPQFIFQYYREEENGRGNFPPRFSGLQFPNYSSELNVNALELDDSALYLCASSLGIGTEAFFGQGTRLTVV.